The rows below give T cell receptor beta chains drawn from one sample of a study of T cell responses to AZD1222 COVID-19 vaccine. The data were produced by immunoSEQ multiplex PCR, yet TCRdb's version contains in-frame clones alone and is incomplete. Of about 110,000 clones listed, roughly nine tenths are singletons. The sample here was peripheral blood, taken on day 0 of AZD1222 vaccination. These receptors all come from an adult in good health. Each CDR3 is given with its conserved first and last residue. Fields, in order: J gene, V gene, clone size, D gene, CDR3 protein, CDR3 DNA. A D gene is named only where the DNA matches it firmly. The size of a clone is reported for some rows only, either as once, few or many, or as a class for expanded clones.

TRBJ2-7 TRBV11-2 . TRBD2 CASSLDRLAGVYEQYF TGTGCCAGCAGCTTAGATCGCCTAGCGGGAGTCTACGAGCAGTACTTC
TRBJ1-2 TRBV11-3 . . CASSLARVYGYTF TGTGCCAGCAGCTTAGCGAGGGTTTATGGCTACACCTTC
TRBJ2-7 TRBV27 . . CASSRTDSYEQYF TGTGCCAGCAGTAGGACAGACTCCTACGAGCAGTACTTC
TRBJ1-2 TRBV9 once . CASSVGFPGANYGYTF TGTGCCAGCAGCGTAGGTTTTCCAGGAGCTAACTATGGCTACACCTTC
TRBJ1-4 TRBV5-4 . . CASSLRETGRETNEKLFF TGTGCCAGCAGCTTGCGCGAGACAGGAAGAGAGACTAATGAAAAACTGTTTTTT
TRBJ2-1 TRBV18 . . CASSPQASYNEQFF TGTGCCAGCTCACCCCAGGCCTCCTACAATGAGCAGTTCTTC
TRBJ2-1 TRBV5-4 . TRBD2 CASSLAAGGLNEQFF TGTGCCAGCAGCTTGGCGGCGGGGGGGCTGAATGAGCAGTTCTTC
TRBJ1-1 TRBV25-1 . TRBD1 CASSVGQVSEAFF TGTGCCAGCAGTGTGGGACAGGTTTCTGAAGCTTTCTTT
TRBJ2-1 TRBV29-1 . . CSVQPRVGSYNEQFF TGCAGCGTTCAGCCAAGGGTGGGCTCCTACAATGAGCAGTTCTTC
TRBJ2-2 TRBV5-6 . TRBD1 CASSYPTGTGELFF TGTGCCAGCAGCTACCCGACAGGGACCGGGGAGCTGTTTTTT
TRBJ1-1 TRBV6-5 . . CASSYGGRMNTEAFF TGTGCCAGCAGTTACGGGGGCAGAATGAACACTGAAGCTTTCTTT
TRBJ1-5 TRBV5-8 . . CASSSIDLGQTDFLQPQHF TGTGCCAGCAGCTCCATAGATTTAGGACAGACCGATTTTCTTCAGCCCCAGCATTTT
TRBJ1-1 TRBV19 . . CASSIGVGRTEAFF TGTGCCAGTAGTATTGGTGTAGGGAGGACTGAAGCTTTCTTT
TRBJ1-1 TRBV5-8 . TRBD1 CASSPLTGTEAFF TGTGCCAGCAGCCCCCTGACAGGGACTGAAGCTTTCTTT
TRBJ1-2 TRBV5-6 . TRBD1 CASSKGAGGFANYGYTF TGTGCCAGCAGCAAGGGGGCGGGGGGCTTCGCTAACTATGGCTACACCTTC
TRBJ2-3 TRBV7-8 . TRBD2 CASSQGLLAGGYQDTQYF TGTGCCAGCAGCCAAGGCCTTTTAGCGGGGGGGTATCAAGATACGCAGTATTTT
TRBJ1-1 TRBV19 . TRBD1 CASSMRGTGNTEAFF TGTGCCAGTAGTATGAGGGGGACAGGGAACACTGAAGCTTTCTTT
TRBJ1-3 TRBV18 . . CASSPLATQGSTIYF TGTGCCAGCTCACCATTAGCGACGCAGGGAAGCACCATATATTTT
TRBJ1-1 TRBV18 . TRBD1 CASSPTGMETEAFF TGTGCCAGCTCACCGACAGGGATGGAAACTGAAGCTTTCTTT
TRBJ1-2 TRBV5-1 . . CASSRDFYGYTF TGCGCCAGCAGCCGGGACTTCTATGGCTACACCTTC
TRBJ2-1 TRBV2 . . CASRPEGNEQFF TGTGCCAGCAGGCCCGAGGGTAATGAGCAGTTCTTC
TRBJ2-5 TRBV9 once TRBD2 CASSSGGPETQYF TGTGCCAGCAGCTCGGGGGGGCCAGAGACCCAGTACTTC
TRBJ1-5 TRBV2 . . CASSEARQPQHF TGTGCCAGCAGTGAAGCCAGACAGCCCCAGCATTTT
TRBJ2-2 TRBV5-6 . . CASSLLGVGAGELFF TGTGCCAGCAGCTTGTTGGGGGTCGGCGCCGGGGAGCTGTTTTTT
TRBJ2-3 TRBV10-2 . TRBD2 CASHSGGAGGTQYF TGCGCCAGCCACAGCGGGGGGGCGGGTGGTACGCAGTATTTT
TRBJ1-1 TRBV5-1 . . CASSSSEGEAFF TGCGCCAGCAGCTCCTCTGAGGGAGAAGCTTTCTTT
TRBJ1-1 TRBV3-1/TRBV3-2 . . CASSQSTVNTEAFF TGTGCCAGCAGCCAATCGACAGTGAACACTGAAGCTTTCTTT
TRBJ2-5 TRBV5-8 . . CASSSPGAPTTQETQYF TGTGCCAGCAGCTCTCCGGGGGCCCCCACGACCCAAGAGACCCAGTACTTC
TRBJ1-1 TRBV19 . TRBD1 CASSSRDRGLHTEAFF TGTGCCAGTAGTAGCCGGGACAGGGGCCTTCACACTGAAGCTTTCTTT
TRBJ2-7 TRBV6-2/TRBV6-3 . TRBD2 CASSYGGSVHEQYF TGTGCCAGCAGTTACGGCGGGAGTGTCCACGAGCAGTACTTC
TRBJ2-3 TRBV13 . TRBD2 CASSLRGTYSADTQYF TGTGCCAGCAGCTTGCGGGGGACTTATAGCGCAGATACGCAGTATTTT
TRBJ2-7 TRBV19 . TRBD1 CASSQQGALREQYF TGTGCCAGTAGCCAACAGGGGGCGCTGAGGGAGCAGTACTTC
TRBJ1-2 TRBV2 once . CASSGGTYGIGYTF TGTGCCAGCAGTGGGGGGACATACGGAATCGGCTACACCTTC
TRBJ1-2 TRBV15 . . CATSSYSRSYGYTF TGTGCCACCAGCAGTTACAGCCGCTCCTATGGCTACACCTTC
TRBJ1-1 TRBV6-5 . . CASSYSGGRWTEAFF TGTGCCAGCAGTTACTCGGGCGGAAGATGGACTGAAGCTTTCTTT
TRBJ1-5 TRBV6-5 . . CASTAKGVGNQPQHF TGTGCCAGCACGGCGAAGGGGGTGGGCAATCAGCCCCAGCATTTT
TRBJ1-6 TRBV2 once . CASRADEYSKIPLHF TGTGCCAGCAGGGCCGACGAATATAGTAAGATTCCCCTCCACTTT
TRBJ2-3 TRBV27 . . CASSILGDPGRTDTQYF TGTGCCAGCAGTATCCTCGGGGACCCGGGCCGAACAGATACGCAGTATTTT
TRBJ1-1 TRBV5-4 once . CASSPRGDSTEAFF TGTGCCAGCAGCCCGAGGGGGGATAGCACTGAAGCTTTCTTT
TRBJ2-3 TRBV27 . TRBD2 CASSHGTSGADTQYF TGTGCCAGCAGCCATGGGACTAGCGGAGCAGATACGCAGTATTTT
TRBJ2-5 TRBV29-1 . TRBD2 CSSVIGSGGEAQYF TGCAGCTCTGTAATCGGCAGCGGGGGGGAGGCCCAGTACTTC